This T cell receptor (beta chain) was sequenced during a study of cytomegalovirus exposure and HLA in healthy donors. Study information: Unique TCRs numbering around 85 million, obtained from HLA-typed donors, made up an early data release.

PCR amplification relied on 60 Vbeta primers (plus 13 Jbeta primers). Authors' methods: A later analysis counted around 74 million unique TCR beta chains, some 10 million shared. Method: immunoSEQ multiplex PCR; TCRdb's copy keeps in-frame clones and lacks some. V and J calls and clone size are as listed in that table; D and trimming were resolved from the DNA. The sample holds some 200,000 clones, about four fifths seen once. CDR3 size: 11 residues. V was clipped by 4 bases and J by 12 bases, with 11 bases between them. Per the germline V gene, CDR1 is SGHRS and CDR2 is YFSETQ. This sequence joins TRBV5-1 and TRBJ2-1; D may be TRBD1 (7 bases). The TCR sequence derives from a female donor in good health and CMV-seronegative. The sequenced sample was PBMCs. The CDR3 here is CASSAGQMQFF. CDR3 bases: TGCGCCAGCAGCGCGGGACAGATGCAGTTCTTC.